This T cell receptor (beta chain) comes out of a study of shared clonotypes between healthy human individuals. TCRdb keeps only in-frame clones here, not all; method: immunoSEQ multiplex PCR. The sample has fewer than 2.5 million clones; 90% to 95% are singletons. CDR1 MDHEN and CDR2 SYDVKM come from the germline V gene. This CDR3 region has 11 residues. V gave up 7 bases and J gave up 7 bases, with 11 bases separating them. Sequencing used naive CD4+ T cells from PBMCs. Regarding subset: CD45RA+ positively selected. This clonotype originated in a man aged 18 to 30 in good health. Some clones in this sample may be carry-over from other donors' samples. V gene TRBV28 combines with J gene TRBJ2-7, with no clear D. The CDR3 loop is CASIEGIEQYF. As DNA, the CDR3 is TGTGCCAGCATAGAAGGGATTGAGCAGTACTTC.